The T cell receptor (beta chain) under discussion was sequenced for a study of T cell responses to AZD1222 COVID-19 vaccine. Broader study findings: Just a handful of AZD1222 recipients were seropositive at baseline. In a largely white British group with more females than males, clonal diversity was possibly underestimated. Scientists sampled the repertoires only once the peak T cell response had passed.

Only a few counts were recorded for this clone. What it binds is not known. Germline V CDR1 and CDR2: KGHSH, LQKENI. This CDR3 has 17 amino acids. Trimming cost V 3 bases and J 3 bases, with 20 bases left between them. Clones were read by immunoSEQ multiplex PCR, and TCRdb kept only the in-frame ones, dropping some. The sample lists 100,000 or so clones; 82% were seen once. V gene TRBV18 combines with J gene TRBJ1-1, with D possibly being TRBD1 (5 bases). This receptor was taken from an adult in good health. Sample: peripheral blood, taken on day 0 of AZD1222 vaccination. CDR3 amino acids: CASSPVKIGGPYTEAFF. The CDR3 nucleotides read TGTGCCAGCTCACCGGTTAAAATCGGGGGACCCTACACTGAAGCTTTCTTT. The entire variable domain, with the rest obtained from reference TRBV18 and TRBJ1-1, is as follows: NAGVMQNPRHLVRRRGQEARLRCSPMKGHSHVYWYRQLPEEGLKFMVYLQKENIIDESGMPKERFSAEFPKEGPSILRIQQVVRGDSAAYFCASSPVKIGGPYTEAFFGQGTRLTVV.